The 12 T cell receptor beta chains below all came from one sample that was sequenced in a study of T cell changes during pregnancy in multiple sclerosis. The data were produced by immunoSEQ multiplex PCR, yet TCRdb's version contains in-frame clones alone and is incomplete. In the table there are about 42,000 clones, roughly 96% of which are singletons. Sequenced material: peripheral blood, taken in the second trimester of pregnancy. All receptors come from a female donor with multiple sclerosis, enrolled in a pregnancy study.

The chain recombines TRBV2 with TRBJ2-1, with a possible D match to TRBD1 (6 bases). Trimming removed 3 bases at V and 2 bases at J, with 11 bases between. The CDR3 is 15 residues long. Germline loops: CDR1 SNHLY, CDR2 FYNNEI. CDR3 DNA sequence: TGTGCCAGCAGTGACAGGGGAAGGACCTACAATGAGCAGTTCTTC. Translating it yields CASSDRGRTYNEQFF.

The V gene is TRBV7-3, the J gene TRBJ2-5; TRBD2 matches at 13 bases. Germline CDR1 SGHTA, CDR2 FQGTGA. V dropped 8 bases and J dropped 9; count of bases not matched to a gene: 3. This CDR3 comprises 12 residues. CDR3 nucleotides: TGTGCCAGCGCACTAGCGGGGGGGGCCCAGTACTTC. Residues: CASALAGGAQYF.

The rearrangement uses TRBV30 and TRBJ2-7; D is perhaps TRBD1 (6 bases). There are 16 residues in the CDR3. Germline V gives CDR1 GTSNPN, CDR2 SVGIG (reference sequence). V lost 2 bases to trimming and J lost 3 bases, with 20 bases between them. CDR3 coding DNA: TGTGCCTGGAGTAGATCAGGGGCTACTTCCATCTACGAGCAGTACTTC. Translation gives CAWSRSGATSIYEQYF.

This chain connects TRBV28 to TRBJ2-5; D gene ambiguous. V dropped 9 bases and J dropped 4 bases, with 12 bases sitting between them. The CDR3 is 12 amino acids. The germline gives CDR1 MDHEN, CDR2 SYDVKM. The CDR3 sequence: CASTSPGETQYF. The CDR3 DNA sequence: TGTGCCAGTACTTCCCCCGGAGAGACCCAGTACTTC.

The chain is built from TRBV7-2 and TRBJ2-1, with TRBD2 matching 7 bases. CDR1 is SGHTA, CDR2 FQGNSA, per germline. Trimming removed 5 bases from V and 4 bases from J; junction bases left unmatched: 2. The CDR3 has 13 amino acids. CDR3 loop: CASSAGVYNEQFF. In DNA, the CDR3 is TGTGCCAGCAGCGCGGGGGTTTACAATGAGCAGTTCTTC.

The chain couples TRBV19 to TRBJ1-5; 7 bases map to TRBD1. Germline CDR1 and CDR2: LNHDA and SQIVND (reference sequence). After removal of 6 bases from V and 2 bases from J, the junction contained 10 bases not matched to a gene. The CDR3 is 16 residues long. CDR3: CASRPTNRGRNQPQHF. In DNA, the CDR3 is TGTGCCAGTAGGCCCACTAACAGGGGTCGCAATCAGCCCCAGCATTTT.

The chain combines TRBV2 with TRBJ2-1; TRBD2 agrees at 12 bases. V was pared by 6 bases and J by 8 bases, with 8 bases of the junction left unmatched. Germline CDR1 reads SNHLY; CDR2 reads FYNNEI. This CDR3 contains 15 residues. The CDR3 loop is CASRQTSGSQDEQFF. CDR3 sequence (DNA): TGTGCCAGCAGACAGACTAGCGGGAGCCAGGATGAGCAGTTCTTC.

The CDR3 spells CASFRGDFSTGELFF. CDR3 in DNA: TGTGCCAGTTTTCGGGGGGATTTTAGCACCGGGGAGCTGTTTTTT. V is TRBV19 and J is TRBJ2-2; 7 nucleotides line up with TRBD2. The length of the CDR3 is 15 residues. V dropped 8 bases and J dropped 4; count of bases not matched to a gene: 10. Per germline, CDR1 LNHDA and CDR2 SQIVND (reference sequence).

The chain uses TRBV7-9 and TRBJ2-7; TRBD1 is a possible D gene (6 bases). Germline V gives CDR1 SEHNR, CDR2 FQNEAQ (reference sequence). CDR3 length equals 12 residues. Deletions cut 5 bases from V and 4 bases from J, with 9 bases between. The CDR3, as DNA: TGTGCCAGCAGCGTGGACAGTTACGAGCAGTACTTC. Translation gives CASSVDSYEQYF.

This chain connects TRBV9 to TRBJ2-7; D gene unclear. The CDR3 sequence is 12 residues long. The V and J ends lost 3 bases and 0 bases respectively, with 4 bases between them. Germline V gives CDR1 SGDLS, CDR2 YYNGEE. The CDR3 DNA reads TGTGCCAGCAGCGCCAACTCCTACGAGCAGTACTTC. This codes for CASSANSYEQYF.

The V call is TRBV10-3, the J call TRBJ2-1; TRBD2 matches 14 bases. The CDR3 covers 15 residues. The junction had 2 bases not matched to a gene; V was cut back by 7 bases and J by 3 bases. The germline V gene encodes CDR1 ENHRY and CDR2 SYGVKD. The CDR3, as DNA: TGTGCCATCACCGGGACTAGCGGGAGCTACAATGAGCAGTTCTTC. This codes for CAITGTSGSYNEQFF.

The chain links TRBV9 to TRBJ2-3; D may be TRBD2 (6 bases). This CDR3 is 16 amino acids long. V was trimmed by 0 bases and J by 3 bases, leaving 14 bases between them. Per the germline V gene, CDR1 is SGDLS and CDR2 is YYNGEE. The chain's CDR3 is CASSVGSSGWTDTQYF. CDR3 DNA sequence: TGTGCCAGCAGCGTAGGGTCCAGCGGGTGGACAGATACGCAGTATTTT.